This TCR beta chain was identified during a study of CD8+CD57+ T cells in acquired aplastic anemia. In the study overall: DNA recovered from sorted CD4+ and CD8+ cells had a mean of approximately 3 ug. Where healthy donors were concerned, CD4+ cells averaged about 10 million reads. Overall study results and limits: Patients and controls shared 25 to 35 CD8+ CDR3 sequences, which appeared highly expressed in patients and within their immunodominant clones. CD8+ Simpson's diversity showed no significant patient-control difference.

CDR3 and TCR beta VDJ profiling relied on genomic DNA as the template. TCRdb independently ran MiXCR on the reads; one entry per CDR3 protein. The data contain approximately 380,000 distinct CDR3 sequences, roughly 64% of them singletons. This CDR3 spans 15 amino acids. Germline loops: CDR1 ENHRY, CDR2 SYGVKD. As to this clonotype: Its antigen is not known. The junction does not match germline at one end; this may be a read error.

Material for sequencing was sorted CD4+, CD8+, or CD8+CD57+ T cells (not recorded which) from PBMCs. This chain joins TRBV10-3 and TRBJ2-1; D is undetermined. The source of this sequence is a human donor in good health, serving as a control. The CDR3 DNA is TGTGCCGGCAGTGAGATGGGTTCGTCCTACAATGAGCATTTCTTC. Its protein is CAGSEMGSSYNEHFF.